This entry features one T cell receptor (beta chain) sequence. Its antigen is currently unknown. Repertoires were generated with immunoSEQ multiplex PCR, while TCRdb's copy carries only in-frame clones and drops some. The table has some 120,000 clones, 89% seen once. Whether given at about 4 or about 12 weeks, second doses were pooled. The data originate from a study of T cell responses to AZD1222 COVID-19 vaccine. General observations from the study: Of the AZD1222 recipients, only six or seven were seropositive at baseline. Across the whole spike, CD4 TCRs peaked at regions 160-218 and 743-854. Regions left unmutated in variants are reportedly the target of nearly half of spike-specific TCRs.

Trimming stripped 3 bases from V and 7 bases from J, with 21 bases between. Germline-derived CDR1 and CDR2 are MGHRA and YSYEKL. This CDR3 spans 16 amino acids. This sample comprised peripheral blood, obtained 28 days after the second AZD1222 dose. The chain employs TRBV4-1 and TRBJ1-1; D uncertain. The sequence was obtained from an adult who received the AZD1222 COVID-19 vaccine. This CDR3 reads CASSQANWKPENEAFF. The CDR3 coding sequence is TGCGCCAGCAGCCAGGCGAATTGGAAACCTGAGAATGAAGCTTTCTTT.